The present T cell receptor (beta chain) was sequenced within a study of shared clonotypes between healthy human individuals. Study findings and constraints: The rarefaction results pointed to incomplete sorted-subset sequencing despite large depth.

CD45RO-negative, CCR7-selected cells formed the naive CD8 fraction, which excluded terminally differentiated effector memory CD45RA+ cells. The V end was cut by 5 bases, the J end by 0 bases, with 18 bases between. The CDR3 is 18 residues long. Germline loops: CDR1 SGHDT, CDR2 YYEEEE. This clone was observed a single time. The antigen is unknown. Clones were read by immunoSEQ multiplex PCR, and TCRdb kept only the in-frame ones, dropping some. Of about 820,000 clones in the sample, over 90% were seen once. Sequences were obtained from naive CD8+ T cells sorted from blood. The receptor comes from a man aged 30 to 39 in good health. The chain employs TRBV5-6 and TRBJ2-6; tentatively, D is TRBD1 or TRBD2 (5 bases each). The chain's CDR3 is CASRTSLGVSSGANVLTF. The CDR3 region has the DNA TGTGCCAGCAGGACGTCCTTGGGGGTTAGCTCTGGGGCCAACGTCCTGACTTTC.